These 13 T cell receptor beta chains originate from one sample sequenced in a study of blood T cell repertoires in COVID-19. This table comes from immunoSEQ multiplex PCR, and its TCRdb copy is limited to in-frame clones, with some not included. The table shows about 280,000 clones, with 80% to 85% occurring only once. The specimen sequenced was PBMCs or T cells enriched from blood (not recorded which). These receptors were obtained from a man between 35 and 55 years old who had been exposed to COVID-19.

Concerning this clone itself: Additional DNA sequences in this sample encode the identical CDR3. The genes are TRBV7-3 and TRBJ2-3; D gene uncertain. Germline V gene data show CDR1 as SGHTA and CDR2 as FQGTGA. The CDR3 is 13 amino acids. The ends were cut back, 2 bases at V and 1 base at J, with 4 bases in the middle. The CDR3 DNA reads as TGTGCCAGCAGCTTATATGGCACAGATACGCAGTATTTT. Protein sequence: CASSLYGTDTQYF.

The J gene is TRBJ2-7, the V gene TRBV7-2, with unresolved D. CDR1 is SGHTA, CDR2 FQGNSA, per germline. Trimming stripped 2 bases from V and 0 bases from J, with 11 bases between. The CDR3 consists of 15 residues. CDR3 in amino acids: CASSLRLGSSYEQYF. In DNA form, the CDR3 reads TGTGCCAGCAGCTTAAGGCTAGGTAGCTCCTACGAGCAGTACTTC.

V is TRBV24-1 and J is TRBJ1-2; maybe TRBD1 (6 bases). Germline V gives CDR1 KGHDR, CDR2 SFDVKD. The length of the CDR3 is 14 residues. V was cut by 3 bases and J by 4 bases, with 11 bases left in between. For the CDR3, the DNA is TGTGCCACCAGTGATCCACAGGGTATCTATGGCTACACCTTC. This gives the protein CATSDPQGIYGYTF.

The rearrangement joins TRBV5-4 to TRBJ1-2; D perhaps matches TRBD1 (5 bases). Trimming pared 4 bases from V and 4 bases from J, leaving 14 bases between. Germline CDR1 and CDR2: SGHNT and YYREEE (reference sequence). The CDR3 has 14 residues. The CDR3 protein is CASSQGTPSYGYTF. For the CDR3, the DNA is TGTGCCAGCAGCCAGGGCACTCCCTCCTATGGCTACACCTTC.

The V gene is TRBV30, the J gene TRBJ1-5, with TRBD1 matching over 9 bases. The CDR3 extends over 15 amino acids. Losses at the gene ends were 2 bases for V and 7 bases for J; bases not matched to a gene: 9. CDR1 is GTSNPN, CDR2 SVGIG, per germline (reference sequence). CDR3 sequence: CAWSPGQGSGQPQHF. The CDR3 DNA reads TGTGCCTGGAGTCCCGGACAGGGGTCGGGACAGCCCCAGCATTTT.

The chain combines TRBV2 with TRBJ1-5; TRBD1 agrees at 10 bases. Looked up from germline, CDR1 is SNHLY and CDR2 is FYNNEI. J gave up 15 bases and V 6 bases, and 11 bases lay outside the gene matches. This CDR3 region has 13 residues. The CDR3 spells CASRIAGQGPWHF. Here the CDR3 DNA reads TGTGCCAGCAGAATTGCGGGACAGGGGCCCTGGCATTTT.

The V call is TRBV6-5, the J call TRBJ1-1; D is perhaps TRBD1 (6 bases). The germline V and J ends were trimmed by 8 bases and 4 bases, with 17 bases remaining between them. The CDR3 contains 14 residues. Per germline, CDR1 MNHEY and CDR2 SVGAGI. Here the CDR3 reads CASRDRFGATEAFF. The CDR3 region has the DNA TGTGCCAGCCGAGACAGGTTCGGGGCCACTGAAGCTTTCTTT.

The CDR3 coding sequence is TGCAGCGTTGTATTGGACAGGGGATCGCGAAACACCATATATTTT. Its translation is CSVVLDRGSRNTIYF. The gene calls are TRBV29-1 and TRBJ1-3; 9 bases align to TRBD1. The V gene end was trimmed by 4 bases and the J gene end by 5 bases; junction bases not matched to a gene: 9. From germline, CDR1 is SQVTM and CDR2 ANQGSEA. This CDR3 has 15 amino acids.

The chain has TRBV7-2 and TRBJ2-1; no clear D. V gave up 2 bases and J gave up 4 bases, with 15 bases separating them. The CDR3 extends over 16 amino acids. CDR1 SGHTA and CDR2 FQGNSA come from the germline V gene. CDR3 in DNA: TGTGCCAGCAGCTTACCCCCGCGTCCTCAATACAATGAGCAGTTCTTC. Its translation is CASSLPPRPQYNEQFF.

The rearrangement links TRBV30 to TRBJ2-5; TRBD2 might be the D (6 bases). Trimming took off 8 bases at V and 2 bases at J, with 9 bases between the two ends. The CDR3 runs to 11 residues. The germline gives CDR1 GTSNPN, CDR2 SVGIG (reference sequence). This CDR3 reads CAGGLQETQYF. CDR3 nucleotide sequence: TGTGCCGGGGGACTTCAAGAGACCCAGTACTTC.

The chain carries TRBV5-4 and TRBJ2-5, with TRBD1 identical over 9 bases. J gave up 5 bases and V 4 bases, and 6 bases lay outside the gene matches. Looked up from germline, CDR1 is SGHNT and CDR2 is YYREEE (reference sequence). This CDR3 region has 14 residues. CDR3 DNA: TGTGCCAGCAGCGCAAACAGGGGGCGGGAGACCCAGTACTTC. It yields the protein CASSANRGRETQYF. Using reference TRBV5-4 and TRBJ2-5 for the parts outside the CDR3, the full variable domain is ETGVTQSPTHLIKTRGQQVTLRCSSQSGHNTVSWYQQALGQGPQFIFQYYREEENGRGNFPPRFSGLQFPNYSSELNVNALELDDSALYLCASSANRGRETQYFGPGTRLLVL.

This clone was counted only a few times. The chain carries TRBV5-1 and TRBJ2-2, with D possibly TRBD2 on 5 matching bases. The CDR3 spans 13 residues. Germline CDR1 and CDR2: SGHRS and YFSETQ. Deletions cut 5 bases from V and 6 bases from J, with 11 bases between. CDR3 sequence (DNA): TGCGCCAGCAGTCTAGCCACCGCCGGGGAGCTGTTTTTT. Protein product: CASSLATAGELFF.

The chain combines TRBV5-1 with TRBJ2-1; no clear D. The CDR3 has 9 amino acids. From germline, CDR1 is SGHRS and CDR2 YFSETQ. CDR3 loop: CAPSDEQFF. In DNA, the CDR3 is TGCGCTCCGTCCGATGAGCAGTTCTTC.